Below are 8 T cell receptor beta chains sequenced from a single sample in a study of graft-versus-host responses after intestinal transplantation. Assay used: immunoSEQ multiplex PCR; TCRdb lists only in-frame clones, some missing. The sample yields around 38,000 clones, roughly 80% seen once. The sequencing here drew on PBMCs, taken about 1,000 days after transplant. The receptors originated from a human patient who received an intestinal transplant, so some T cells may come from the graft donor.

This sequence joins TRBV15 and TRBJ1-5; tentative D call: TRBD1 (6 bases). The CDR3 runs to 15 residues. The V gene's germline CDR1 is LNHNV and CDR2 YYDKDF (reference sequence). V was clipped by 5 bases and J by 0 bases, with 11 bases between them. CDR3 residues: CATSPRGASNQPQHF. The CDR3 DNA reads as TGTGCCACCAGCCCTAGGGGGGCTAGCAATCAGCCCCAGCATTTT.

About this clone: Because it lacks the conserved phenylalanine or tryptophan at the end, this CDR3 is likely a read error. The DNA is omitted, as the CDR3 cannot be located on it reliably, and the CDR3 follows TCRdb's listing. V gene TRBV12-5 combines with J gene TRBJ1-4. Termini included, the CDR3 measures 8 amino acids. Germline assignment: CDR1 LGHNT and CDR2 FRNRAP. This CDR3 reads CASGLVVS.

This chain uses TRBV7-9 with TRBJ1-1; TRBD1 matches at 7 bases. V trimming: 2 bases; J trimming: 0 bases; junction bases outside the gene matches: 9. Germline V gene data show CDR1 as SEHNR and CDR2 as FQNEAQ (reference sequence). The CDR3 length is 17 residues. The CDR3 nucleotides are TGTGCCAGCAGCTTACTTGGGGGGGACAGCTTGAACACTGAAGCTTTCTTT. Amino acids: CASSLLGGDSLNTEAFF.

This clone has more than one count but fewer than ten. V usage is TRBV6-1 and J usage is TRBJ2-7; 7 nucleotides agree with TRBD1. Looked up from germline, CDR1 is MNHNS and CDR2 is SASEGT. Trimming cost V 2 bases and J 6 bases; bases outside gene matches: 10. The CDR3 has 15 residues. The CDR3 DNA sequence: TGTGCCAGCAGTGAACTGACAGGGAACCAGGCCGAGCAGTACTTC. Its translation is CASSELTGNQAEQYF.

The chain couples TRBV5-1 to TRBJ2-7, with 9 positions matching TRBD1. This CDR3 is 15 amino acids long. With V trimmed by 4 bases and J by 5 bases, 10 bases remained unmatched. The germline V gene has CDR1 SGHRS and CDR2 YFSETQ. CDR3 loop: CASSPRDRELNEQYF. In DNA, the CDR3 is TGCGCCAGCAGCCCCCGGGACAGGGAACTGAACGAGCAGTACTTC.

The gene calls are TRBV25-1 and TRBJ2-2, with a possible D match to TRBD1 (6 bases). The CDR3 is 15 amino acids. The V end lost 4 bases, the J end lost 6 bases, and 15 bases lay between the germline ends. Germline CDR1 is MGHDK and CDR2 is SYGVNS. This CDR3 is CASSGRGVSAGELFF. Here the CDR3 DNA reads TGTGCCAGCAGTGGCAGGGGAGTTAGTGCCGGGGAGCTGTTTTTT.

The chain couples TRBV9 to TRBJ2-2; D unclear. V was cut by 3 bases and J by 0 bases, with 3 bases left in between. From germline, CDR1 is SGDLS and CDR2 YYNGEE. The CDR3 contains 13 residues. Here the CDR3 DNA reads TGTGCCAGCAGCGAGGCGAACACCGGGGAGCTGTTTTTT. As protein: CASSEANTGELFF.

The chain carries TRBV7-3 and TRBJ2-3, with 9 bases that match TRBD1. This CDR3 spans 11 amino acids. Germline trimming cut 4 bases from V and 11 bases from J; bases unmatched to any gene: 1. Germline lookup yields CDR1 SGHTA and CDR2 FQGTGA. CDR3 DNA sequence: TGTGCCAGCAGCTCGGGACAGGGGCAGTATTTT. It translates to CASSSGQGQYF.